This T cell receptor beta chain was observed in a study of T cell responses to AZD1222 COVID-19 vaccine. Trimming removed 1 base from V and 5 bases from J, with 8 bases in between. CDR1 SGHTA and CDR2 FQGTGA come from the germline V gene. This CDR3 region has 14 residues. Produced via immunoSEQ multiplex PCR; TCRdb's table is partial and in-frame only. The repertoire includes about 120,000 clones, approximately 84% of them detected once, and approximately 10% sits in the top ten. The sequence derives from an adult in good health. The material was peripheral blood, obtained on day 0 of AZD1222 vaccination. The rearrangement joins TRBV7-3 to TRBJ2-2; D call uncertain. Here the CDR3 DNA reads TGTGCCAGCAGCTTAAGCCGCGCGACCGGGGAGCTGTTTTTT. Translation gives CASSLSRATGELFF.